These 21 T cell receptor beta chains originate from one sample sequenced in a study of tumor-infiltrating lymphocytes in primary liver carcinoma. Reverse transcription of about 500 ng total RNA with a constant-region primer produced TCR beta cDNA. Libraries for TCR beta were built through three nested multiplex PCR rounds, which together made up a slightly modified ARM-PCR procedure. For around 10 cycles apiece, the opening two PCR rounds ran with TRBV1-TRBV30 forward primers and a C-beta reverse primer. TCRdb fed the multiplex PCR reads into MiXCR, producing one record per CDR3 protein. The table includes approximately 64,000 distinct CDR3 sequences, 71% detected once. From approximately 20-30 mg of unsorted bulk tissue, DNA and RNA were co-extracted together. The sample comprised liver tumor tissue from sampling region 4. Noted subset: tumor region T4, right-lateral pole. All receptors come from a man aged 35 to 55 with primary liver carcinoma and hepatitis B virus infection.

With regard to this clonotype: One end of the junction is discordant with germline, which a read error may explain. The rearrangement joins TRBV11-2 to TRBJ1-1, with 8 bases fitting TRBD1. Per the germline V gene, CDR1 is SGHAT and CDR2 is FQNNGV. This CDR3 spans 15 amino acids. The CDR3 coding sequence is TGCGCCAACAGCGCCAGGACAGGGTGTCCGGCTGAAGCTTTCTTT. Amino acids: CANSARTGCPAEAFF.

This clonotype was seen only a few times. An end of the junction does not agree with germline; a read error may underlie this. The V and J genes are TRBV6-6 and TRBJ2-3, with TRBD2 identical over 7 bases. There are 14 residues in the CDR3. Germline assignment: CDR1 MNHNY and CDR2 SVGAGI (reference sequence). For the CDR3, the DNA is TGTGCCAGTAGATACAGCGGGAATACAGATATGCAGTATTTT. It codes for CASRYSGNTDMQYF.

About this clonotype itself: This sequence may be a read error, since a much larger clone differs from it by one base. The chain uses TRBV14 and TRBJ1-1; D is unresolved. Looked up from germline, CDR1 is SGHDN and CDR2 is FVKESK. This CDR3 is 15 amino acids long. Here the CDR3 DNA reads TGTGTCAGCAACCCCAGACTTGGGGTAGGCACTGAAGCTTTCTTT. Protein: CVSNPRLGVGTEAFF.

The rearrangement links TRBV28 to TRBJ2-1; D perhaps matches TRBD2 (7 bases). Trimming left V 3 bases short and J 0 bases short, with 21 bases between. CDR1 and CDR2 from the germline V gene are MDHEN and SYDVKM. The CDR3 is 19 amino acids. CDR3 nucleotide sequence: TGTGCCAGCAGTTTTGCGGGACAAGCGGGATTGAGCTCCTACAATGAGCAGTTCTTC. Amino acid sequence: CASSFAGQAGLSSYNEQFF.

With regard to this clonotype: The junction differs from germline at one of its ends, possibly a read error. The rearrangement uses TRBV11-2 and TRBJ2-5; D perhaps matches TRBD2 (5 bases). The CDR3 is 18 residues long. Looked up from germline, CDR1 is SGHAT and CDR2 is FQNNGV. The CDR3 sequence: CASSLARLALIKKETQYF. DNA for the CDR3: TGTGCCAGTAGCTTAGCGAGGCTAGCCCTGATAAAAAAAGAGACCCAGTACTTC.

Concerning this clonotype itself: One end of the junction fails to match germline, which may point to a read error. V usage is TRBV6-6 and J usage is TRBJ2-7, with 7 positions matching TRBD2. The germline V gene encodes CDR1 MNHNY and CDR2 SVGAGI (reference sequence). This CDR3 comprises 15 residues. The CDR3 bases are TGTGTCAGCAGTTCTAGCCGGGGGGTCTCCTACGAGCAATACTTC. This encodes CVSSSSRGVSYEQYF.

To note about this clonotype: This clone may be a read error of a much larger clone one base away. The chain has TRBV7-9 and TRBJ1-1; D not resolved. Germline V lookup: CDR1 SEHNR, CDR2 FQNEAQ (reference sequence). The CDR3 extends over 13 amino acids. The CDR3 protein is CASSLSLNTEASF. The CDR3 nucleotides are TGTGCCAGCAGCTTATCCCTGAACACTGAAGCTTCCTTT.

The rearrangement links TRBV4-3 to TRBJ2-2; 7 bases line up with TRBD2. The CDR3 sequence is 16 residues long. V was pared by 2 bases and J by 5 bases, with 8 bases of the junction left unmatched. Germline loops: CDR1 LGHNA, CDR2 YSLEER. The chain's CDR3 is CASSQSPAGETGELFF. CDR3 in DNA: TGCGCCAGCAGCCAAAGTCCCGCGGGAGAGACCGGGGAGCTGTTTTTT.

As for this clonotype: A read error may produce the germline difference seen at one junction end. The gene calls are TRBV11-2 and TRBJ2-1; 7 bases fit TRBD2. The germline gives CDR1 SGHAT, CDR2 FQNNGV. This CDR3 contains 15 residues. Written as DNA, the CDR3 is TGTGCCAACAGCCCCCAGCGGGACGAATTGGGTGAGCAGTTCTTC. Translating it yields CANSPQRDELGEQFF.

Turning to this clonotype: At one boundary the junction diverges from the germline segment, which might be a read error. This chain joins TRBV29-1 and TRBJ2-2; D may match TRBD1 or TRBD2 (5 bases each). This CDR3 has 14 residues. From germline, CDR1 is SQVTM and CDR2 ANQGSEA. CDR3 nucleotides: TGCAGCGTTGGAGAACAGGATGGAGCCGGGGAGCTGTTATTT. Translating gives CSVGEQDGAGELLF.

Of note for this clonotype: This may arise from a read error, as a much more abundant clone is one base away. The chain combines TRBV11-2 with TRBJ1-1; TRBD1 aligns across 8 bases. CDR1 and CDR2 from the germline V gene are SGHAT and FQNNGV. CDR3 length: 14 residues. In DNA, the CDR3 is TGTGTCAGCAACTCCAGGGGGCGAAACACTGAAGCTTTCTTT. It specifies CVSNSRGRNTEAFF.

This clonotype was seen ten or more times. The J gene is TRBJ1-4, the V gene TRBV5-6; the D gene is possibly TRBD1 (6 bases). Germline-derived CDR1 and CDR2 are SGHDT and YYEEEE. The CDR3 runs to 14 residues. The V and J ends lost 4 bases and 8 bases respectively, with 15 bases between them. DNA for the CDR3: TGTGCCAGCAGCCAGACAGGCTCAGGGGAAAAACTGTTTTTT. This encodes CASSQTGSGEKLFF.

Of note for this clonotype: This may be a read error: a much more frequent sequence differs by one nucleotide. The chain recombines TRBV12-3 or TRBV12-4 with TRBJ1-5; D remains ambiguous. The CDR3 spans 14 residues. CDR3 loop: CASGFRLSNQPQHF. In DNA form, the CDR3 reads TGTGCCAGCGGTTTTCGGCTGAGCAATCAGCCCCAGCATTTT.

The gene calls are TRBV11-1 and TRBJ1-1; D unclear. V dropped 7 bases and J dropped 1 base, with 10 bases sitting between them. This CDR3 has 13 residues. CDR1 and CDR2 (germline): SGHAT, FQDESV (reference sequence). In DNA form, the CDR3 reads TGTGCCAGCAACCGCCAGACGAACACTGAAGCTTTCTTT. This translates into CASNRQTNTEAFF.

This clonotype was detected a few times. One end of the junction fails to match germline, which may point to a read error. This chain connects TRBV29-1 to TRBJ2-1; 8 positions agree with TRBD2. Germline values: CDR1 SQVTM, CDR2 ANQGSEA. The CDR3 loop spans 14 amino acids. CDR3 region: CSVAWLAGYNEQFF. CDR3 coding DNA: TGCAGTGTTGCCTGGCTAGCGGGTTACAATGAGCAGTTCTTC.

Worth noting for this clonotype: The junction departs from the called germline gene at one end, perhaps through a read error. The J gene is TRBJ1-3, the V gene TRBV7-3; D unresolved. The CDR3 totals 15 residues. Germline CDR1 SGHTA, CDR2 FQGTGA. CDR3 sequence: CSSSLSGGFGNTIYF. For the CDR3, the DNA is TGTTCCAGCAGTTTAAGCGGTGGATTTGGAAACACCATATATTTT.

This clonotype was seen at least ten times. The V gene is TRBV5-1, the J gene TRBJ1-2, with TRBD1 matching over 8 bases. Germline CDR1 is SGHRS and CDR2 is YFSETQ. Unmatched junction bases numbered 28, after V lost 3 bases and J lost 6 bases. The CDR3 has 21 residues. The CDR3 here is CASSSPGGQGPSRRALDGYTF. The CDR3 DNA reads as TGCGCCAGCAGCTCCCCTGGAGGACAGGGACCATCCCGCCGAGCACTCGATGGCTACACCTTC.

A remark on this clonotype: An end of the junction does not agree with germline; a read error may underlie this. The chain joins TRBV11-2 to TRBJ2-5, with D perhaps matching TRBD2 (5 bases). Per germline, CDR1 SGHAT and CDR2 FQNNGV. The length of the CDR3 is 19 residues. The CDR3 coding sequence is TGTGGCAGCAGCCCGCCCCCGGAGGTCAAGAAGGACTTCCAAGAGACCCAGTACTTC. Amino acid sequence: CGSSPPPEVKKDFQETQYF.

This clonotype was seen a handful of times. The V call is TRBV6-1, the J call TRBJ2-1; D is undetermined. This CDR3 contains 11 residues. Germline CDR1 reads MNHNS; CDR2 reads SASEGT. V shed 6 bases and J shed 10 bases, with 10 bases lying between them. CDR3 amino acids: CASSLPTEQFF. The CDR3 DNA reads as TGTGCCAGCAGCCTTCCGACAGAGCAGTTCTTC.

The rearrangement uses TRBV27 and TRBJ2-1; tentatively, D is TRBD2 (6 bases). The germline V gene has CDR1 MNHEY and CDR2 SMNVEV (reference sequence). The CDR3 length is 13 residues. The ends were cut back, 5 bases at V and 4 bases at J, with 9 bases in the middle. Here the CDR3 reads CASSERVYNEQFF. DNA of the CDR3: TGTGCCAGCAGTGAGCGGGTGTACAATGAGCAGTTCTTC.

In this sample, this clonotype turned up once. No conserved phenylalanine or tryptophan ends this CDR3, so it is likely a read error. V and J are TRBV6-5 and TRBJ2-7; 8 nucleotides line up with TRBD1. V lost 6 bases, J lost 6 bases, and 7 bases stayed unmatched. Germline CDR1 is MNHEY and CDR2 is SVGAGI. This CDR3 region has 13 residues. CDR3 sequence: CASSYDRGGEQYY. CDR3 DNA: TGTGCCAGCAGCTACGACAGGGGCGGCGAGCAGTACTAC.